Given below is one TCR beta chain in context. The junction had 17 bases not matched to a gene; V was cut back by 5 bases and J by 5 bases. Per the germline V gene, CDR1 is SGHTA and CDR2 is FQGNSA. The CDR3 contains 19 residues. How the authors handled the data: Estimation of nucleated cell counts relied on the amplification of reference gene primers. The assay was immunoSEQ multiplex PCR, and TCRdb's table has in-frame clones only and misses some. The V and J calls and clone size come from that table; D and trimming were worked out from the DNA. The data hold fewer than 120,000 clones, with 88% observed a single time. This specimen comes from a study of blood T cell repertoires in COVID-19. Looking at the study overall: Acute and convalescent COVID-19 specimens originated in the United States, Italy and Spain. The cDNA or gDNA used as material had been derived from T cells, B-cell-depleted T cells, or PBMCs.

The J gene is TRBJ2-2, the V gene TRBV7-2, with 10 bases fitting TRBD2. The sequenced material came from peripheral blood. This receptor was obtained from a woman between 50 and 59 years old with acute or convalescent COVID-19. CDR3 sequence: CASSLATDLAGDGTGELFF. The CDR3 region has the DNA TGTGCCAGCAGCCTTGCCACCGATCTAGCGGGAGATGGGACCGGGGAGCTGTTTTTT.